This record covers a single TCR beta chain. This specimen belongs to a study of identifying expanded T cells in peripheral blood. Method: immunoSEQ multiplex PCR; TCRdb's copy keeps in-frame clones and lacks some. The data hold approximately 75,000 clones, with roughly 90% observed a single time. The germline V and J ends were trimmed by 5 bases and 4 bases, with 11 bases remaining between them. The CDR3 consists of 13 residues. Germline lookup yields CDR1 LNHDA and CDR2 SQIVND (reference sequence). The TCR sequence derives from a person aged 18 to 70 in good health. The chain employs TRBV19 and TRBJ2-5, with TRBD1 as a possible D gene (6 bases). Sequencing was performed on blood. Written as DNA, the CDR3 is TGTGCCAGTAGTTATGTCAGGGGAGAGACCCAGTACTTC. Amino acid sequence: CASSYVRGETQYF. Combining the CDR3 with reference TRBV19 and TRBJ2-5 gives the whole variable domain DGGITQSPKYLFRKEGQNVTLSCEQNLNHDAMYWYRQDPGQGLRLIYYSQIVNDFQKGDIAEGYSVSREKKESFPLTVTSAQKNPTAFYLCASSYVRGETQYFGPGTRLLVL.